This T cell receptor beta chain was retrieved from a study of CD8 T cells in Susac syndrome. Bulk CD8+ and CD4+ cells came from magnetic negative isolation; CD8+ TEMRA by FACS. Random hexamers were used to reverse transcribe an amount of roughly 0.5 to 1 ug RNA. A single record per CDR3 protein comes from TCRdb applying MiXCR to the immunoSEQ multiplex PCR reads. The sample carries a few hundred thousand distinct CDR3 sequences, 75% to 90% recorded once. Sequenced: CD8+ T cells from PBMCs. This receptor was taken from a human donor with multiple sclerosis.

CDR3: CAIRGTGQTGELFF. CDR3 coding DNA: TGTGCCATCAGGGGGACAGGTCAGACCGGGGAGCTGTTTTTT. The V call is TRBV10-3, the J call TRBJ2-2; TRBD1 matches 8 bases. The CDR3 length is 14 residues. Germline CDR1 and CDR2: ENHRY and SYGVKD. Unmatched junction bases numbered 5, after V lost 6 bases and J lost 5 bases.